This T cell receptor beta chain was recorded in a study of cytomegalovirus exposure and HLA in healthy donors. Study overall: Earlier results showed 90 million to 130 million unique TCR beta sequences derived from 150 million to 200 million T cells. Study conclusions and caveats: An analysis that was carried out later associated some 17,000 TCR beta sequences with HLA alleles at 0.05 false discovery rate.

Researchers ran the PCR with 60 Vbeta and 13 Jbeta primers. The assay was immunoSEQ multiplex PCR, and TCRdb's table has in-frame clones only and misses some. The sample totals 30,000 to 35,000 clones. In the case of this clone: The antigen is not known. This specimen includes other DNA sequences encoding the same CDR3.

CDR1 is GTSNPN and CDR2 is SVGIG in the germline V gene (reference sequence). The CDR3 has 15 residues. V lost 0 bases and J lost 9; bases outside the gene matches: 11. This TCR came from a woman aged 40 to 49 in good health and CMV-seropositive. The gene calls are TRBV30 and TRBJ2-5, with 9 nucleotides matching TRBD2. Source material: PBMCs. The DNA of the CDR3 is TGTGCCTGGAGTGTGCTGGCGGGAGGGGGAGGGCCCCAGTACTTC. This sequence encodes CAWSVLAGGGGPQYF.